A single T cell receptor (beta chain) is shown here with its context. Its target is unknown. On the basis of clinical symptoms, serum thyroxine and TRAb, thyroid ultrasound and orbital computed tomography, diagnoses were made. These data originate in a study of T cells in Graves' hyperthyroidism and ophthalmopathy. Study-wide points: Most clonotypes expanded in the thyroid (above 0.001) were also present in blood.

Amplified TCR beta CDR3 regions came from RNA transcripts. The TCR CDR3 first-round RT-PCR relied on the HTBI primer set. TCRdb redid the calling of the multiplex PCR reads with MiXCR, one entry per CDR3 protein. The sample holds a few hundred thousand distinct CDR3 sequences, about 15% seen once. This sequence was found in a woman aged 25 to 39 with Graves' hyperthyroidism. Sequenced input: blood.

CDR3 amino acids: CASSNTGNQPQHF. The CDR3 DNA reads TGTGCCAGCAGTAATACAGGCAATCAGCCCCAGCATTTT. The gene calls are TRBV7-9 and TRBJ1-5, with no clear D. The V and J ends lost 6 bases and 2 bases respectively, with 8 bases between them. The CDR3 runs to 13 residues. Germline V CDR1 and CDR2: SEHNR, FQNEAQ (reference sequence).